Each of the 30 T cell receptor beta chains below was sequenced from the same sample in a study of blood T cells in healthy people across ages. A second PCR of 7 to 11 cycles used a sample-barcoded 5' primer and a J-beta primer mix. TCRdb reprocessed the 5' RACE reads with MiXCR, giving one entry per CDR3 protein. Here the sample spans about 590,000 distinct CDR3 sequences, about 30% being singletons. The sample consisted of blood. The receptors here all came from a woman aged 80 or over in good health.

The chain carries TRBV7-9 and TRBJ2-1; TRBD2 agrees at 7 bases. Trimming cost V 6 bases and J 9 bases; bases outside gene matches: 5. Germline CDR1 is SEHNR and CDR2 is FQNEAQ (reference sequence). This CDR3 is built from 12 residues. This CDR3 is CASRGTTAEQFF. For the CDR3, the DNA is TGTGCCAGCAGAGGGACTACCGCTGAGCAGTTCTTC.

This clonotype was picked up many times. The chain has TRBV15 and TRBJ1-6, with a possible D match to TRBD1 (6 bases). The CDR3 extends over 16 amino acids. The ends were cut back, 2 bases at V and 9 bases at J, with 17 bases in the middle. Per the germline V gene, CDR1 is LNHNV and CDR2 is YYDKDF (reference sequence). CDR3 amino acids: CATSRQGTGYGSPLHF. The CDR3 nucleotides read TGTGCCACCAGCAGACAGGGTACAGGGTATGGTTCACCCCTCCACTTT.

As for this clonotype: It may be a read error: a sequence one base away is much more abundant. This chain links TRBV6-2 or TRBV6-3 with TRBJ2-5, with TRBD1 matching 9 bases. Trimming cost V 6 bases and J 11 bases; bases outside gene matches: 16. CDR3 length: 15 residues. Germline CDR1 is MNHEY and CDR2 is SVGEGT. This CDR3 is CASSTGTGSYNEQYF. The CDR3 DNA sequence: TGTGCCAGCAGCACCGGGACAGGGTCTTACAATGAGCAGTACTTC.

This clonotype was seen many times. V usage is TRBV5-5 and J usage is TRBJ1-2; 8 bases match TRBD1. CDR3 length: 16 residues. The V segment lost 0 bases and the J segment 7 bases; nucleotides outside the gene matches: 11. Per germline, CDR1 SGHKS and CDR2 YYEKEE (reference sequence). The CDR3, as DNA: TGTGCCAGCAGCTTGGGGACAGGGCCCATACTATCTGGCTACACCTTC. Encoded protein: CASSLGTGPILSGYTF.

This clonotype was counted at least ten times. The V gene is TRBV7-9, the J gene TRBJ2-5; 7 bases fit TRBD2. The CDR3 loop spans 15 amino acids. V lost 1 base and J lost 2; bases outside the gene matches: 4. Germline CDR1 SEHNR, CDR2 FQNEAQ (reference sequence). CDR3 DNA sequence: TGTGCCAGCAGCTTAGATATCGGGGGGCAAGAGACCCAGTACTTC. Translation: CASSLDIGGQETQYF.

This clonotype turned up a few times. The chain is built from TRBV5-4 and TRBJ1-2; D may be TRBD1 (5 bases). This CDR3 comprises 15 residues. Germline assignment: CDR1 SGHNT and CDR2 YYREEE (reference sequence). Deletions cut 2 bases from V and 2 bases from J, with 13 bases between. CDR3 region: CASSFPRDGNYGYTF. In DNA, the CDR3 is TGTGCCAGCAGCTTCCCCCGGGACGGAAACTATGGCTACACCTTC.

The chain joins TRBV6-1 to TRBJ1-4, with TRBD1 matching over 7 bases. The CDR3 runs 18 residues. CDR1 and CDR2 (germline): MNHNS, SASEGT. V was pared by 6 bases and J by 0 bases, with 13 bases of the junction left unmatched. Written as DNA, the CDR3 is TGTGCCAGCAGCCGAACAGGGGCATTTTTTGCAACTAATGAAAAACTGTTTTTT. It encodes CASSRTGAFFATNEKLFF.

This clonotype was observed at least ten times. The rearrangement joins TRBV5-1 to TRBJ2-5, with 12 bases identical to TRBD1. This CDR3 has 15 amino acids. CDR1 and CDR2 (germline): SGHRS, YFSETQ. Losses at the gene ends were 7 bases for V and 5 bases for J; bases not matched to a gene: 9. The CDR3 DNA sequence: TGCGCCAGCCAAGCCGGGACAGGGGGCCTCGAGACCCAGTACTTC. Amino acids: CASQAGTGGLETQYF.

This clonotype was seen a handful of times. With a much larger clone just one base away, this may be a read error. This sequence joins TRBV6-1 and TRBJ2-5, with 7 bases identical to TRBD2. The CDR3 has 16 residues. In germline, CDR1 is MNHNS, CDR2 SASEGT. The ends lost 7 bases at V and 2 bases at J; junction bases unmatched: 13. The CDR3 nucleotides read TGTGCCAGCACCCGAACACTAGCGTGGGGGCAAGAGACCCAGTACTTC. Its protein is CASTRTLAWGQETQYF.

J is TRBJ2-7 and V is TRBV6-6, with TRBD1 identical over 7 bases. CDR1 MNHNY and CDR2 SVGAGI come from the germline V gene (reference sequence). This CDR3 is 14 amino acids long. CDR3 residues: CPGSPTGALWAQYF. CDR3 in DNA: TGTCCCGGCAGTCCTACAGGGGCCCTTTGGGCCCAGTACTTC.

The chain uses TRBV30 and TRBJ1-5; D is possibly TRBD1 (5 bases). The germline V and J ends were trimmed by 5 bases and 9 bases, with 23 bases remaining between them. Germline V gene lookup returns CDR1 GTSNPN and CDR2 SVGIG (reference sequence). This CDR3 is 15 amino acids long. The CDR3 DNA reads TGTGCCTGGGGCACCCGGGACCCCAGAAATGGGCCCCAGCATTTT. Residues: CAWGTRDPRNGPQHF.

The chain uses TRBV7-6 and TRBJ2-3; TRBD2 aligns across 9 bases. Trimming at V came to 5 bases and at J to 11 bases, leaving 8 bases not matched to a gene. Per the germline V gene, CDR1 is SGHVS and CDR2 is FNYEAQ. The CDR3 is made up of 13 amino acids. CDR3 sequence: CASSTDSGSKQYF. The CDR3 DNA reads TGTGCCAGCAGCACGGATAGCGGGAGCAAGCAGTATTTT. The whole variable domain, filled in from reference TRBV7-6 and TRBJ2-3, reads GAGVSQSPRYKVTKRGQDVALRCDPISGHVSLYWYRQALGQGPEFLTYFNYEAQQDKSGLPNDRFSAERPEGSISTLTIQRTEQRDSAMYRCASSTDSGSKQYFGPGTRLTVL.

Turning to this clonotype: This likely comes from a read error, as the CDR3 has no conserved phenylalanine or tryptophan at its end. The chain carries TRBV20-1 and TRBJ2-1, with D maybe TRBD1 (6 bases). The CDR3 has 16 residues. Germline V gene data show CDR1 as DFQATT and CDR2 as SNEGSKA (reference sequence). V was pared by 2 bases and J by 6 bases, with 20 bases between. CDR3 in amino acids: CSARLAGQRTRNEQFV. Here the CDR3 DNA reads TGCAGTGCTAGATTGGCCGGACAGCGGACTCGCAATGAGCAGTTCGTC.

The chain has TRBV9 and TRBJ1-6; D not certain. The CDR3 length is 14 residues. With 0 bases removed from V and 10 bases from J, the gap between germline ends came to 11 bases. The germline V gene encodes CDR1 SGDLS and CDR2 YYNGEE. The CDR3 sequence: CASSVVEGGSPLHF. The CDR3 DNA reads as TGTGCCAGCAGCGTAGTGGAGGGAGGGTCACCCCTCCACTTT.

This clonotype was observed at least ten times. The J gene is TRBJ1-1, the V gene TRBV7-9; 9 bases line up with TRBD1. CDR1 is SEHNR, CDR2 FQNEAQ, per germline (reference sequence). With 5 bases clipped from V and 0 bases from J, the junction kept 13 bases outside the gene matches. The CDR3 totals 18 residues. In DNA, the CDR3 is TGTGCCAGCAGCCCAACGGGACAGGGACCATCTCTGAACACTGAAGCTTTCTTT. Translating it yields CASSPTGQGPSLNTEAFF.

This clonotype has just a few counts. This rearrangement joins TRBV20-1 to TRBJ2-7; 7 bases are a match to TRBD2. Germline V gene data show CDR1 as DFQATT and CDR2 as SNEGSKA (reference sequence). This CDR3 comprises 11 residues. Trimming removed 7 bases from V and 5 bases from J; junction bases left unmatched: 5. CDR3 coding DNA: TGCAGTGTCGGGGGGATCGACGAGCAGTACTTC. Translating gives CSVGGIDEQYF.

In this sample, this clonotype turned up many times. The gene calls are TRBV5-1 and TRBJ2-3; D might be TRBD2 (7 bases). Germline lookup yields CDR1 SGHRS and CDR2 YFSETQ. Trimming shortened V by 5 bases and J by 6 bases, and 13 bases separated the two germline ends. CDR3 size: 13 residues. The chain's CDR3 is CASRVQGGDTQYF. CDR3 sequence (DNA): TGCGCCAGCAGGGTACAGGGAGGGGATACGCAGTATTTT.

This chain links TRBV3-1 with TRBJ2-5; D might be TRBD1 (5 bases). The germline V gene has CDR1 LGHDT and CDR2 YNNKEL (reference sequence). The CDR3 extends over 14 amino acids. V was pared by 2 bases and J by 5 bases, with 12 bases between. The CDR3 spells CASSQQGVVETQYF. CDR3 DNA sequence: TGTGCCAGCAGCCAACAGGGTGTTGTCGAGACCCAGTACTTC.

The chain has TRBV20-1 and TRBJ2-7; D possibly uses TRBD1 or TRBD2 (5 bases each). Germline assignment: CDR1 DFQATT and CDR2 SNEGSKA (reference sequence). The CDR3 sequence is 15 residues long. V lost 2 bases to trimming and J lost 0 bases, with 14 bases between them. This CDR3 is CSARFGASSSYEQYF. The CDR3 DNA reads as TGCAGTGCTAGATTCGGGGCGTCCAGCTCCTACGAGCAGTACTTC.

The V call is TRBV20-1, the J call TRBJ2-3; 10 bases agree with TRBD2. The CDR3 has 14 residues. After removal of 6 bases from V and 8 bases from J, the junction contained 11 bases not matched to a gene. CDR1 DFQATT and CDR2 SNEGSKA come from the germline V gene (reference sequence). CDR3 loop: CSAQPLAGQVTQYF. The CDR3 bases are TGCAGTGCCCAGCCACTAGCGGGGCAGGTTACGCAGTATTTT.

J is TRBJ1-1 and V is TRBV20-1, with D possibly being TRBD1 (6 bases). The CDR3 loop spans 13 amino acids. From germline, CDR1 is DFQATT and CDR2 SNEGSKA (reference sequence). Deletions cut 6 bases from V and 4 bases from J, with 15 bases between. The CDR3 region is CSAMTGVATEAFF. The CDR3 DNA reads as TGCAGTGCAATGACAGGCGTGGCCACTGAAGCTTTCTTT.

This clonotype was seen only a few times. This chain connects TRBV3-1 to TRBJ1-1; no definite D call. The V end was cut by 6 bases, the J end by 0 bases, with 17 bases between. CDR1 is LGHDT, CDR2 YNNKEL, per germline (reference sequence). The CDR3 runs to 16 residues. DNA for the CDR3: TGTGCCAGCAGTCACTTCGGACGGAACCTGAACACTGAAGCTTTCTTT. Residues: CASSHFGRNLNTEAFF. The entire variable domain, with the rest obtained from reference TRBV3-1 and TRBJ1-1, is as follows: DTAVSQTPKYLVTQMGNDKSIKCEQNLGHDTMYWYKQDSKKFLKIMFSYNNKELIINETVPNRFSPKSPDKAHLNLHINSLELGDSAVYFCASSHFGRNLNTEAFFGQGTRLTVV.

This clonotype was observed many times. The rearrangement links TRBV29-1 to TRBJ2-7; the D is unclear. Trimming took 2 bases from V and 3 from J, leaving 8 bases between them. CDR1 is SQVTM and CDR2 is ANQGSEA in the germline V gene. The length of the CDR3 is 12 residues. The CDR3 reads CSVETTLYEQYF. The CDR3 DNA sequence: TGCAGCGTTGAAACGACCCTCTACGAGCAGTACTTC.

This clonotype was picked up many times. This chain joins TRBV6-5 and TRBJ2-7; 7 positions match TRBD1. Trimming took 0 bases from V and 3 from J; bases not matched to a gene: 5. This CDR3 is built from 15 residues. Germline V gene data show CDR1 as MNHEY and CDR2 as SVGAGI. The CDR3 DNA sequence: TGTGCCAGCAGTTACTCAGTGGGACAGAACTACGAGCAGTACTTC. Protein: CASSYSVGQNYEQYF.

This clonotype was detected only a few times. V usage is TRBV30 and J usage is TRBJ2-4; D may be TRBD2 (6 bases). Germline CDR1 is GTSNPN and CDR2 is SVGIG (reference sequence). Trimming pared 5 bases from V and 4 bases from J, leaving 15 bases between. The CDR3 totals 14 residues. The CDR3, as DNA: TGTGCCTGGCGGGCCGTTGGGACTAAAAACATTCAGTACTTC. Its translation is CAWRAVGTKNIQYF.

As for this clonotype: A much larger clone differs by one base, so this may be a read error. Here the CDR3 reads CSSSFGDPYNEQFF. CDR3 DNA: TGTTCCAGCAGCTTCGGGGATCCCTACAATGAGCAGTTCTTC. The chain carries TRBV7-9 and TRBJ2-1, with a weak D call TRBD2 (5 bases). This CDR3 contains 14 residues. The germline CDR1 and CDR2 sequences are SEHNR and FQNEAQ (reference sequence).

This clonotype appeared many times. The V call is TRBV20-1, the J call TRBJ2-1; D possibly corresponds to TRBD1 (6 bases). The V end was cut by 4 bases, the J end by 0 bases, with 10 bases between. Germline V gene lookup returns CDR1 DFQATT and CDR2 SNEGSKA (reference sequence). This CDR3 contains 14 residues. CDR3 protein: CSATQDSSYNEQFF. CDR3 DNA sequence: TGCAGTGCTACACAGGACAGCTCCTACAATGAGCAGTTCTTC.

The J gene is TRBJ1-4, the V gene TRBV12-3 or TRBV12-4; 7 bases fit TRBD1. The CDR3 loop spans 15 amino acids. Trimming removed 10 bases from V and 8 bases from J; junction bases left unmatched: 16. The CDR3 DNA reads TGTGCCAACACCCCCGGACAGGCGGTAGGGGAAAAACTGTTTTTT. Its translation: CANTPGQAVGEKLFF.

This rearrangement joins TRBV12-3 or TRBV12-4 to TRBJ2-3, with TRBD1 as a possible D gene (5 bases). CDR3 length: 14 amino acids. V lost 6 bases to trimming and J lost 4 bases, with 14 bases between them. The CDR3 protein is CASRLQVRADTQYF. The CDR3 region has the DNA TGTGCCAGCAGATTACAGGTGAGAGCAGATACGCAGTATTTT.

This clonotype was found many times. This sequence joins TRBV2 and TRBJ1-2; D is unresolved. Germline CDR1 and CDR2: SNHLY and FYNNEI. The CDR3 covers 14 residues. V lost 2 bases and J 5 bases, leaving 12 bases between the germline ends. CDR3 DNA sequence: TGTGCCAGCAGTGAAAACGGCCATGGGTATGGCTACACCTTC. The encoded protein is CASSENGHGYGYTF.